Listed here are 28 T cell receptor beta chains from one sample, sequenced in a study of T cells in women clearing cervical HPV infection. Assay used: immunoSEQ multiplex PCR; TCRdb lists only in-frame clones, some missing. The sample holds 30,000 to 35,000 clones. The sample taken for sequencing was blood buffy coat. These receptors were taken from a woman aged 18 to 75 with a cervical HPV16 infection that either progressed to CIN3+ or cleared (not recorded which).

Turning to this clone: The DNA ends 3 residues before the CDR3 does, and the rest of the CDR3 is filled in from the germline J gene. This chain joins TRBV20-1 and TRBJ2-1; the match to TRBD1 covers 7 bases. With 2 bases clipped from V and 9 bases from J, the junction kept 10 bases outside the gene matches. Germline CDR1 and CDR2: DFQATT and SNEGSKA (reference sequence). CDR3 length: 14 amino acids. The CDR3 protein is CSARKFTGVIEQFF. CDR3 DNA (partial): TGCAGTGCTAGAAAGTTCACAGGGGTAATTGAG.

In the case of this clone: The read terminates 3 residues ahead of where the CDR3 ends, so the germline J gene completes it. V gene TRBV5-1 combines with J gene TRBJ2-3, with 7 positions matching TRBD1. The CDR3 is 14 amino acids. In germline, CDR1 is SGHRS, CDR2 YFSETQ. The DNA read from the CDR3 is TGCGCCAGCAGGAACAGGGGCGTCCAAGAGACG. Protein sequence: CASRNRGVQET. The entire CDR3 protein is CASRNRGVQETQYF. Drawing the rest from reference TRBV5-1 and TRBJ2-3, the complete variable domain is KAGVTQTPRYLIKTRGQQVTLSCSPISGHRSVSWYQQTPGQGLQFLFEYFSETQRNKGNFPGRFSGRQFSNSRSEMNVSTLELGDSALYLCASRNRGVQETQYFGPGTRLTVL.

The covered CDR3 bases are TGTGCCAGCCGGGACTCCTATGGC. Translated: CASRDSYG. The full CDR3 reads CASRDSYGYTF. The chain couples TRBV6-2 or TRBV6-3 to TRBJ1-2; possible D gene TRBD1, 5 bases. The CDR3 extends 3 residues past the end of the read, so its final part is completed from the germline J gene. The germline gives CDR1 MNHEY, CDR2 SVGEGT. The CDR3 consists of 11 residues. Trimming shortened V by 8 bases and J by 4 bases, and 8 bases separated the two germline ends.

Turning to this clone: The read ends 3 residues shy of where the CDR3 ends; the end is completed using the germline J gene. V is TRBV7-9 and J is TRBJ1-5, with a tentative D call TRBD1 (6 bases). V lost 5 bases and J 4 bases, leaving 9 bases between the germline ends. The CDR3 runs to 13 residues. Germline V gene sequence: CDR1 SEHNR, CDR2 FQNEAQ (reference sequence). CDR3 DNA, as far as it was read: TGTGCCAGCAGCACAGACAGGAATCAGCCC. It translates to CASSTDRNQP. In full, the CDR3 reads CASSTDRNQPQHF.

Partial CDR3 DNA: TGTGCCTGGGGGAGGGACAGGGTGTCCTCCTATAATTCACCC. It translates to CAWGRDRVSSYNSP. The entire CDR3 sequence reads CAWGRDRVSSYNSPLHF. The chain links TRBV30 to TRBJ1-6; 9 nucleotides agree with TRBD1. The CDR3 is cut off 3 residues early in the read; its end comes from the germline J gene. Losses at the gene ends were 5 bases for V and 0 bases for J; bases not matched to a gene: 8. This CDR3 is 17 amino acids long. The germline V gene encodes CDR1 GTSNPN and CDR2 SVGIG (reference sequence).

In the case of this clone: Read sequence stops 3 residues before the CDR3 end, and the germline J gene provides the missing end. This rearrangement joins TRBV11-2 to TRBJ1-1; D gene uncertain. Looked up from germline, CDR1 is SGHAT and CDR2 is FQNNGV. CDR3 length: 12 amino acids. V lost 1 base, J lost 6 bases, and 6 bases lay in between. CDR3 region: CASSLGGPEAFF. The sequenced part of the CDR3 DNA is TGTGCCAGCAGCTTAGGAGGGCCTGAA.

Concerning this clone itself: The read finishes 3 residues shy of the CDR3 end, and the germline J gene is used to complete it. The J gene is TRBJ2-3, the V gene TRBV19; TRBD1 agrees at 9 bases. The CDR3 length is 16 residues. In germline, CDR1 is LNHDA, CDR2 SQIVND (reference sequence). The part of the CDR3 DNA that was read is TGTGCCAGTAGTATTTTCTTGGACAGGGGTAAAGAGACG. Translating it yields CASSIFLDRGKET. The CDR3 in full is CASSIFLDRGKETQYF.

To note about this clone: The read falls 3 residues short of the CDR3 end, and the missing part is taken from the germline J gene. The gene calls are TRBV7-6 and TRBJ2-7; maybe TRBD1 (6 bases). Per the germline V gene, CDR1 is SGHVS and CDR2 is FNYEAQ. This CDR3 contains 13 residues. Trimming pared 1 base from V and 6 bases from J, leaving 10 bases between. CDR3 loop: CASSLDRVSEQYF. The CDR3 bases that were read are TGTGCCAGCAGCTTAGACAGGGTATCCGAG.

Comments on this clone: The read stops 3 residues short of the end of the CDR3; the missing end is completed from the germline J gene. The chain carries TRBV10-3 and TRBJ1-4, with 8 bases that match TRBD1. Germline trimming cut 5 bases from V and 7 bases from J; bases unmatched to any gene: 3. This CDR3 region has 13 residues. Germline V lookup: CDR1 ENHRY, CDR2 SYGVKD. CDR3: CAISTGQGEKLFF. The covered CDR3 bases are TGTGCCATCAGTACAGGACAGGGTGAAAAA.

A word on this clone: The read stops 3 residues short of the end of the CDR3; the missing end is completed from the germline J gene. The chain uses TRBV18 and TRBJ1-2; D is unclear. This CDR3 has 13 residues. Germline CDR1 KGHSH, CDR2 LQKENI. CDR3 residues: CASSPTAGNDYTF. The CDR3 bases that were read are TGTGCCAGCTCACCCACCGCGGGCAATGAC.

Regarding this clone: The read is 3 residues too short to cover the CDR3 end, so that end is filled in from the germline J gene. This chain joins TRBV5-1 and TRBJ2-5, with 8 bases aligning to TRBD1. The CDR3 is 14 amino acids. V was clipped by 3 bases and J by 3 bases; unmatched bases: 4. Germline assignment: CDR1 SGHRS and CDR2 YFSETQ. The part of the CDR3 DNA that was read is TGCGCCAGCAGCTGGGGGGACAGGAAAGAGACC. Encoded protein: CASSWGDRKET. The whole CDR3 sequence is CASSWGDRKETQYF.

As to this clone: The read finishes 3 residues shy of the CDR3 end, and the germline J gene is used to complete it. The chain joins TRBV7-6 to TRBJ2-7, with TRBD1 identical over 8 bases. CDR1 is SGHVS and CDR2 is FNYEAQ in the germline V gene. Trimming removed 8 bases from V and 6 bases from J; junction bases left unmatched: 12. The CDR3 consists of 14 residues. CDR3 sequence reads: CASGSEDRGGEQYF. CDR3 bases read: TGTGCCAGCGGTTCAGAAGACAGGGGCGGCGAG.

The CDR3 loop is CASSPRPSGSSTDTYTF. The sequenced CDR3 bases are TGTGCCAGCTCACCTCGCCCTAGCGGGTCTAGCACAGATACC. The V call is TRBV18, the J call TRBJ1-2; D is undetermined. The read falls 3 residues short of the CDR3 end, and the missing part is taken from the germline J gene. CDR3 length equals 17 residues. Germline V gene data show CDR1 as KGHSH and CDR2 as LQKENI.

Turning to this clone: The missing CDR3 end, 3 residues past where the read stops, is filled in from the germline J gene. The chain recombines TRBV7-2 with TRBJ1-2; D is uncertain. Trimming took off 8 bases at V and 7 bases at J, with 14 bases between the two ends. Germline V CDR1 and CDR2: SGHTA, FQGNSA. CDR3 length: 12 amino acids. This CDR3 reads CASHAGNIGYTF. The CDR3 DNA, read in part, is TGTGCCAGCCACGCAGGCAATATTGGC.

A word on this clone: The read is 3 residues too short to cover the CDR3 end, so that end is filled in from the germline J gene. This chain uses TRBV20-1 with TRBJ1-1; TRBD1 agrees at 10 bases. The CDR3 contains 17 residues. The junction had 19 bases not matched to a gene; V was cut back by 8 bases and J by 4 bases. The germline CDR1 and CDR2 sequences are DFQATT and SNEGSKA (reference sequence). CDR3 protein: CSQIRPRTGGEGTEAFF. CDR3 DNA, as far as it was read: TGCAGTCAAATCCGGCCCAGGACAGGGGGTGAGGGCACTGAA.

On this clone: The CDR3 goes on 3 residues after the read ends, and that part is filled in from the germline J gene. The chain is built from TRBV18 and TRBJ1-2, with no clear D. This CDR3 has 11 amino acids. Per germline, CDR1 KGHSH and CDR2 LQKENI. The CDR3 sequence is CASSLEQIYTF. Partial CDR3 DNA: TGTGCCAGCTCACTAGAGCAAATC.

Note on this clone: The CDR3 end is not reached by the read, which stops 3 residues before it; the germline J gene fills it in. The chain joins TRBV5-4 to TRBJ2-7, with a weak D call TRBD1 (6 bases). Germline CDR1 is SGHNT and CDR2 is YYREEE (reference sequence). Trimming took 3 bases from V and 5 from J, leaving 15 bases between them. The CDR3 sequence is 14 residues long. CDR3 DNA (partial): TGTGCCAGCAGCTATCGGACCGGGACAAACGAG. Translation gives CASSYRTGTNE. The complete CDR3 reads CASSYRTGTNEQYF.

In the case of this clone: Sequencing ends 3 residues short of the CDR3 end; the germline J gene provides the rest. The chain uses TRBV13 and TRBJ1-2; 8 nucleotides line up with TRBD1. After removal of 5 bases from V and 3 bases from J, the junction contained 2 bases not matched to a gene. Looked up from germline, CDR1 is PRHDT and CDR2 is FYEKMQ (reference sequence). This CDR3 spans 13 amino acids. The CDR3 bases that were read are TGTGCCAGCAGCATACAGGGGGACTATGGC. Protein: CASSIQGDYG. The CDR3 as a whole reads CASSIQGDYGYTF.

With respect to this clone: The read terminates 3 residues ahead of where the CDR3 ends, so the germline J gene completes it. The rearrangement joins TRBV6-2 or TRBV6-3 to TRBJ1-2, with D unresolved. CDR1 and CDR2 (germline): MNHEY, SVGEGT. The CDR3 length is 14 residues. Trimming cost V 5 bases and J 0 bases, with 10 bases left between them. CDR3 bases read: TGTGCCAGCAGTAAAAAGAGGTCTAACTATGGC. Its protein product is CASSKKRSNYG. The full CDR3 is CASSKKRSNYGYTF.

To note about this clone: The observed sequence ends 3 residues before the CDR3 terminus, with the missing tail filled in from the germline J gene. The rearrangement links TRBV19 to TRBJ1-1; D call uncertain. Germline CDR1 is LNHDA and CDR2 is SQIVND (reference sequence). The CDR3 runs 15 residues. V lost 3 bases and J 0 bases, leaving 11 bases between the germline ends. Here the CDR3 reads CASSMNWQMNTEAFF. Partial CDR3 DNA: TGTGCCAGTAGTATGAATTGGCAGATGAACACTGAA. The whole variable domain, remainder taken from reference TRBV19 and TRBJ1-1, is DGGITQSPKYLFRKEGQNVTLSCEQNLNHDAMYWYRQDPGQGLRLIYYSQIVNDFQKGDIAEGYSVSREKKESFPLTVTSAQKNPTAFYLCASSMNWQMNTEAFFGQGTRLTVV.

Notes on this clone: The CDR3 end falls 3 residues outside the read, so it is completed with the germline J gene. This sequence joins TRBV7-9 and TRBJ1-1, with D possibly being TRBD1 (6 bases). CDR1 and CDR2 (germline): SEHNR, FQNEAQ (reference sequence). The CDR3 runs 15 residues. CDR3 sequence reads: CASSAPDRLYNEAFF. The part of the CDR3 DNA that was read is TGTGCCAGCAGCGCCCCGGACAGACTATACAATGAG.

Regarding this clone: The read terminates 3 residues ahead of where the CDR3 ends, so the germline J gene completes it. This chain links TRBV7-2 with TRBJ1-6; D possibly corresponds to TRBD1 (6 bases). The CDR3 sequence is 14 residues long. Germline CDR1 is SGHTA and CDR2 is FQGNSA. V lost 4 bases and J lost 12, with 16 bases in between. The CDR3 is CASSSTTQGGPLHF. CDR3 bases read: TGTGCCAGCAGCTCCACCACCCAAGGGGGACCC.

As concerns this clone: The read terminates 3 residues ahead of where the CDR3 ends, so the germline J gene completes it. The chain links TRBV7-2 to TRBJ2-7; 7 bases align to TRBD1. J lost 5 bases, V lost 5 bases, and 12 bases had no gene match. This CDR3 contains 15 residues. In germline, CDR1 is SGHTA, CDR2 FQGNSA. CDR3 bases read: TGTGCCAGCAGCGCCCGACAGGGAATTTCCCACGAG. Translating it yields CASSARQGISHE. The entire CDR3 protein is CASSARQGISHEQYF. Together with reference TRBV7-2 and TRBJ2-7, the CDR3 gives the full variable domain: GAGVSQSPSNKVTEKGKDVELRCDPISGHTALYWYRQSLGQGLEFLIYFQGNSAPDKSGLPSDRFSAERTGGSVSTLTIQRTQQEDSAVYLCASSARQGISHEQYFGPGTRLTVT.

A note on this clone: With the read ending 3 residues before the CDR3 end, the germline J gene is used to fill in that end. The rearrangement uses TRBV7-9 and TRBJ2-7; 11 bases fit TRBD2. This CDR3 comprises 13 residues. With 7 bases clipped from V and 4 bases from J, the junction kept 3 bases outside the gene matches. Germline lookup yields CDR1 SEHNR and CDR2 FQNEAQ (reference sequence). The CDR3 DNA, read in part, is TGTGCCAGCAACCTAGCGGGGGGTTACGAG. Translated: CASNLAGGYE. The entire CDR3 protein reads CASNLAGGYEQYF.

Note on this clone: The sequence runs out 3 residues before the end of the CDR3; the remainder is reconstructed from the germline J gene. V and J are TRBV5-1 and TRBJ2-1, with TRBD2 matching 9 bases. J lost 0 bases, V lost 4 bases, and 14 bases had no gene match. CDR1 is SGHRS and CDR2 is YFSETQ in the germline V gene. The CDR3 loop spans 19 amino acids. CDR3 in amino acids: CASSRGFRAGGFSYNEQFF. The CDR3 DNA, read in part, is TGCGCCAGCAGCCGGGGCTTTAGGGCGGGGGGGTTCTCCTACAATGAG.

CDR3 bases read: TGTGCCATCAGAGAACAGGGCTCTGGGGCCAACGTC. This sequence encodes CAIREQGSGANV. The full CDR3 sequence reads CAIREQGSGANVLTF. The rearrangement joins TRBV10-3 to TRBJ2-6; TRBD1 is a possible D gene (6 bases). The read falls 3 residues short of the CDR3 end, and the missing part is taken from the germline J gene. This CDR3 is built from 15 residues. The ends were cut back, 6 bases at V and 0 bases at J, with 9 bases in the middle. Germline CDR1 ENHRY, CDR2 SYGVKD.

With regard to this clone: Read data end 3 residues before the CDR3 end; the end is taken from the germline J gene. The chain links TRBV12-3 or TRBV12-4 to TRBJ1-5; 9 positions match TRBD1. Trimming removed 8 bases from V and 3 bases from J; junction bases left unmatched: 2. The CDR3 loop spans 13 amino acids. The CDR3 sequence is CASGTGPNQPQHF. The CDR3 DNA, read in part, is TGTGCCAGCGGGACAGGGCCCAATCAGCCC.

Note on this clone: The read finishes 3 residues shy of the CDR3 end, and the germline J gene is used to complete it. V gene TRBV5-1 combines with J gene TRBJ1-1; the match to TRBD1 covers 8 bases. This CDR3 region has 16 residues. V shed 4 bases, J shed 0 bases, and the junction held 8 bases outside the gene matches. Germline CDR1 SGHRS, CDR2 YFSETQ. CDR3 in amino acids: CASSTLGQGVNTEAFF. The DNA read from the CDR3 is TGCGCCAGCAGCACGCTTGGACAGGGCGTGAACACTGAA. Full variable domain (rest looked up from reference TRBV5-1 and TRBJ1-1): KAGVTQTPRYLIKTRGQQVTLSCSPISGHRSVSWYQQTPGQGLQFLFEYFSETQRNKGNFPGRFSGRQFSNSRSEMNVSTLELGDSALYLCASSTLGQGVNTEAFFGQGTRLTVV.